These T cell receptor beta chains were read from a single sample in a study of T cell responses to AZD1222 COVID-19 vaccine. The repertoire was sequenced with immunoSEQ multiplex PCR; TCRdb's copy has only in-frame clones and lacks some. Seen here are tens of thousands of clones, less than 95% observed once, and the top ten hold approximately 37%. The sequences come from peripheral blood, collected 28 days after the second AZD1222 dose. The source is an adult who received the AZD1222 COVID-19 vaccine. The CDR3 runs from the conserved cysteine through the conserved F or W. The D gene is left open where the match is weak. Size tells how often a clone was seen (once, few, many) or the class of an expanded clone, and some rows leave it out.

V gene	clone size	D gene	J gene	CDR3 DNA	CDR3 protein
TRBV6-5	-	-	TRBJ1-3	TGTGCCAGCAGTTACTCCGGGGCGGGAGGAAACACCATATATTTT	CASSYSGAGGNTIYF
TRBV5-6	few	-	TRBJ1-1	TGTGCCAGCAGCTGGTGGAGCTCGCAGGTCACTGAAGCTTTCTTT	CASSWWSSQVTEAFF
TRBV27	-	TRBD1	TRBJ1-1	TGTGCCAGCAGTTACGGGACAGGGAATGAAGCTTTCTTT	CASSYGTGNEAFF
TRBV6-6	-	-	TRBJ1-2	TGTGCCAGCAGTTACTCGGCGGGCGGCTACACCTTC	CASSYSAGGYTF
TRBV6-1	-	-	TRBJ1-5	TGTGCCAGCAGTGATTCCCACTATAGCAATCAGCCCCAGCATTTT	CASSDSHYSNQPQHF
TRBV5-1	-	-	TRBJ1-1	TGCGCCAGCAGCCTGAGGCAGGATGGGTCCGGTAAAGCTTTCTTT	CASSLRQDGSGKAFF
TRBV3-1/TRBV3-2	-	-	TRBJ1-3	TGTGCCAGCAGCCAAGAAGGTGCTTCTGGAAACACCATATATTTT	CASSQEGASGNTIYF
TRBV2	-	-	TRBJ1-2	TGTGCCAGCCGGGAGGGTCTGGGTCCGACGGGGGGCTACACCTTC	CASREGLGPTGGYTF
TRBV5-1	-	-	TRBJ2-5	TGCGCCAGCAGCTTGGCTCTGGGAGGTTCCAAGACCCAGTACTTC	CASSLALGGSKTQYF
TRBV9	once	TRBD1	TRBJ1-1	TGTGCCAGCAGCCACCAGGGGGACACTGAAGCTTTCTTT	CASSHQGDTEAFF
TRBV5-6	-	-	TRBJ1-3	TGTGCCAGCAGCTTGGCCTCTGGAAACACCATATATTTT	CASSLASGNTIYF
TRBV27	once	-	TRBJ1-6	TGTGCCAGTCGGGACGGCAATTTATCACCCCTCCACTTT	CASRDGNLSPLHF
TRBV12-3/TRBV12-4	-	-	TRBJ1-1	TGTGCCAGCAGTTTAATTTATAAAACTGAAGCTTTCTTT	CASSLIYKTEAFF